This T cell receptor (beta chain) was documented in a study of post-analysis software for immune sequencing data. This CDR3 has 18 amino acids. Trimming cost V 1 base and J 6 bases, with 23 bases left between them. From germline, CDR1 is SGHTA and CDR2 FQGNSA. Study results and limitations: Roughly five TRBV segments were significantly more frequent in patients than in controls. TRBV5-6, TRBV5-1 and TRBV20-1 were among these segments.

Every TCR beta cDNA library bore unique molecular identifiers. MiXCR, applied by TCRdb to the PCR reads, yields one record per CDR3 protein. The sample has fewer than 850,000 distinct CDR3 sequences, around 27% seen once. Notes on this clonotype: Its target is unknown.

Sequenced: blood. This sequence originates from a girl aged 10-17 years with multiple sclerosis. The chain couples TRBV7-2 to TRBJ2-3, with TRBD2 as a possible D gene (5 bases). The CDR3 region is CASSLVPPDSASSDTQYF. The CDR3 DNA is TGTGCCAGCAGCTTAGTGCCCCCGGACTCGGCATCTTCCGATACGCAGTATTTT.